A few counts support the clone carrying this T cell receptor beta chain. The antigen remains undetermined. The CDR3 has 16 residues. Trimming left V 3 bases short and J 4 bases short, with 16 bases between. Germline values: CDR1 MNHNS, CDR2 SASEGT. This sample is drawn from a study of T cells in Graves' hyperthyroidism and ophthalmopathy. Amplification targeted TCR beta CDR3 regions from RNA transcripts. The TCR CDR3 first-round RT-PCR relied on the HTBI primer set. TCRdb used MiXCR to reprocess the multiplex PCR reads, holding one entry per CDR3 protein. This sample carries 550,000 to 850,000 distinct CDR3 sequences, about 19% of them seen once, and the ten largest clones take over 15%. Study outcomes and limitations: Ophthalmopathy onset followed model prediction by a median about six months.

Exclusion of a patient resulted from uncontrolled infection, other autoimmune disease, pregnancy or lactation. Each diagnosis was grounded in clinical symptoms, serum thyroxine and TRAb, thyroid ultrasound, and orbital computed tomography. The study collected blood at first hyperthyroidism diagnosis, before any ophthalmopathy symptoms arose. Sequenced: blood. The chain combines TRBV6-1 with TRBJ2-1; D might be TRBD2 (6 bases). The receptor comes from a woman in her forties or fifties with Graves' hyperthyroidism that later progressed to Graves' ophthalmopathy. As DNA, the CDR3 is TGTGCCAGCAGTGAGCAGTTGGGGGGTGGTTACAATGAGCAGTTCTTC. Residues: CASSEQLGGGYNEQFF.